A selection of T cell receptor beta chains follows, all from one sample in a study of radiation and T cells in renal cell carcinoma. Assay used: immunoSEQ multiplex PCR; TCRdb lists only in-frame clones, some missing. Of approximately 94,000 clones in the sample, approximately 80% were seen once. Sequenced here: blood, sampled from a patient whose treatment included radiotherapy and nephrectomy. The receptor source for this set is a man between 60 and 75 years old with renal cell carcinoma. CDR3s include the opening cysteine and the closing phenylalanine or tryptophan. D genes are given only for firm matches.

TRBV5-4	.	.	CASSYSHEQYF
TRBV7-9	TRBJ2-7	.	CASSLGGSNEQYF
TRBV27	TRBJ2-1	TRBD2	CASSQIGTSESNEQFF
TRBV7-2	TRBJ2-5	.	CASTTGNMGTQYF
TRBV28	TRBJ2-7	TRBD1	CASSASGTGTYEQYF
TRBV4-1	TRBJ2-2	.	CASSQEPRLTGELFF
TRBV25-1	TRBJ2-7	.	CASSDPTRGEQYF
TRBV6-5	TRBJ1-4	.	CASSQRGGKLFF
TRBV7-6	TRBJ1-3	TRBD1	CASRSRDRGGNTIYF
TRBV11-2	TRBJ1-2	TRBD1	CASSLGRGQGGHYGYTF
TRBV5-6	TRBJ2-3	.	CASSPVGAATDTQYF
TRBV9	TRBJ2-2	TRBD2	CASSARLARTGELFF
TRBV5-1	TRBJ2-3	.	CASSLGFTDTQYF